Listed below are T cell receptor beta chains from one sample, sequenced in a study of Ad26.COV2.S vaccination and SARS-CoV-2 variants. Data came from immunoSEQ multiplex PCR; TCRdb stores just in-frame clones and leaves some out. This table holds hundreds of thousands of clones, 75% to 90% found once. The sequencing used peripheral blood, collected in a trial of Ad26.COV2.S vaccine versus placebo. These receptor sequences come from a person aged 18-60 years who received the Ad26.COV2.S COVID-19 vaccine or a placebo. Both conserved end residues are part of each CDR3. Fields, in order: V gene, D gene, J gene, clone size, CDR3 protein, CDR3 DNA. The D gene is left open where the match is weak. Rows may omit the clone size; those that give it use once, few, many or a size class.

>TRBV28|-|TRBJ2-6|-
CASSLSGADLFSGANVLTF
TGTGCCAGCAGTTTGTCGGGGGCCGACCTCTTCTCTGGGGCCAACGTCCTGACTTTC
>TRBV28|-|TRBJ2-2|-
CASSSRGTGELFF
TGTGCCAGCAGTTCAAGGGGCACCGGGGAGCTGTTTTTT
>TRBV29-1|TRBD2|TRBJ2-5|-
CSVEGVSGRRQETQYF
TGCAGCGTTGAAGGAGTTAGCGGGAGGAGACAAGAGACCCAGTACTTC
>TRBV28|-|TRBJ1-6|-
CASSTTAAYNSPLHF
TGTGCCAGCAGTACCACGGCAGCCTATAATTCACCCCTCCACTTT
>TRBV2|TRBD1|TRBJ1-4|-
CASSEDRGLTNEKLFF
TGTGCCAGCAGTGAAGACAGGGGGCTAACTAATGAAAAACTGTTTTTT
>TRBV28|-|TRBJ2-7|-
CASSLGPLASHYEQYF
TGTGCCAGCAGTTTAGGCCCACTAGCATCCCACTACGAGCAGTACTTC
>TRBV20-1|-|TRBJ2-7|-
CSASSTDAYEQYF
TGCAGTGCTAGTTCGACAGACGCCTACGAGCAGTACTTC
>TRBV25-1|-|TRBJ2-2|-
CASKIDEGAGELFF
TGTGCCAGCAAAATTGACGAGGGCGCCGGGGAGCTGTTTTTT
>TRBV19|TRBD1|TRBJ1-3|-
CASNGDSSGNTIYF
TGTGCCAGTAATGGGGACAGCTCTGGAAACACCATATATTTT
>TRBV5-1|-|TRBJ2-1|few
CASSTSSATNEQFF
TGCGCCAGCAGCACTTCTAGCGCAACCAATGAGCAGTTCTTC
>TRBV3-1/TRBV3-2|-|TRBJ2-7|-
CASSLKGAYEQYF
TGTGCCAGCAGCCTAAAGGGGGCCTACGAGCAGTACTTC
>TRBV2|TRBD1|TRBJ2-3|-
CASSQTGGSDTQYF
TGTGCCAGCAGCCAAACAGGGGGCTCGGATACGCAGTATTTT
>TRBV5-1|-|TRBJ2-5|-
CASSLLQKETQYF
TGCGCCAGCAGCTTGTTACAGAAAGAGACCCAGTACTTC
>TRBV5-1|-|TRBJ2-5|once
CASSLDQGQETQYF
TGCGCCAGCAGCTTGGACCAGGGACAAGAGACCCAGTACTTC
>TRBV6-1|TRBD2|TRBJ2-1|-
CASSERGGRVYNEQFF
TGTGCCAGCAGTGAAAGGGGCGGGAGGGTGTACAATGAGCAGTTCTTC
>TRBV11-3|-|TRBJ1-1|-
CASSLGTDTEAFF
TGTGCCAGCAGCTTAGGAACGGACACTGAAGCTTTCTTT
>TRBV6-4|-|TRBJ2-1|-
CASSDTPGTDYNEQFF
TGTGCCAGCAGTGACACACCCGGGACTGATTACAATGAGCAGTTCTTC
>TRBV7-9|-|TRBJ1-1|-
CASSLSGLNTEAFF
TGTGCCAGCAGCTTAAGCGGGCTGAACACTGAAGCTTTCTTT
>TRBV11-3|-|TRBJ2-3|-
CASSAKDRSTDTQYF
TGTGCCAGCAGCGCGAAGGACCGGAGCACAGATACGCAGTATTTT
>TRBV7-9|-|TRBJ2-5|-
CASSLSNSGETQYF
TGTGCCAGCAGCTTATCCAATAGCGGCGAGACCCAGTACTTC
>TRBV10-3|-|TRBJ2-2|-
CAISAGNTGELFF
TGTGCCATCAGTGCGGGCAACACCGGGGAGCTGTTTTTT
>TRBV7-9|TRBD1|TRBJ1-5|few
CASSLGGTESNQPQHF
TGTGCCAGCAGCTTAGGAGGGACAGAGAGCAATCAGCCCCAGCATTTT
>TRBV28|TRBD1|TRBJ1-2|-
CATSRGRGGYTF
TGTGCCACCTCCAGGGGGCGGGGCGGCTACACCTTC
>TRBV15|-|TRBJ2-7|-
CATSREQGYEQYF
TGTGCCACCAGCAGAGAGCAGGGGTACGAGCAGTACTTC
>TRBV7-8|-|TRBJ2-7|-
CASSSFGGHYEQYF
TGTGCCAGCAGCTCATTCGGGGGGCACTACGAGCAGTACTTC
>TRBV9|TRBD2|TRBJ2-7|-
CAGKTATSGAHEQYF
TGTGCCGGAAAAACGGCTACTAGCGGGGCCCACGAGCAGTACTTC
>TRBV25-1|-|TRBJ1-1|-
CASSDHLDTEAFF
TGTGCCAGCAGTGATCACTTGGACACTGAAGCTTTCTTT
>TRBV12-3/TRBV12-4|-|TRBJ2-1|-
CASSLGMNNEQFF
TGTGCCAGCAGTTTAGGGATGAACAATGAGCAGTTCTTC
>TRBV5-6|-|TRBJ1-2|-
CASSLVGGEDGYTF
TGTGCCAGCAGCTTGGTTGGGGGCGAGGATGGCTACACCTTC
>TRBV27|TRBD1|TRBJ1-2|-
CASSSLGQGKGEGYTF
TGTGCCAGCAGTAGCCTCGGACAGGGGAAGGGCGAGGGCTACACCTTC
>TRBV14|-|TRBJ2-7|-
CASSQYRDGEQYF
TGTGCCAGCAGCCAATATCGGGACGGCGAGCAGTACTTC
>TRBV7-6|-|TRBJ2-2|-
CASSLAGWEKGTGELFF
TGTGCCAGCAGCTTAGCGGGGTGGGAGAAAGGCACCGGGGAGCTGTTTTTT
>TRBV7-9|TRBD1|TRBJ1-6|-
CASSPWTGALSSPLHF
TGTGCCAGCAGCCCATGGACAGGGGCTTTAAGTTCACCCCTCCACTTT
>TRBV4-3|-|TRBJ1-1|few
CASSQWSGVTEAFF
TGCGCCAGCAGCCAATGGTCGGGGGTCACTGAAGCTTTCTTT
>TRBV21-1|-|TRBJ1-2|-
CPAGVNYGYTF
TGTCCGGCAGGGGTTAACTATGGCTACACCTTC
>TRBV6-2/TRBV6-3|TRBD1|TRBJ1-1|-
CASSDRVNTEAFF
TGTGCCAGCAGTGACAGGGTTAACACTGAAGCTTTCTTT
>TRBV18|TRBD1|TRBJ1-1|-
CASSPPAGTGNTEAFF
TGTGCCAGCTCACCACCTGCCGGGACAGGGAACACTGAAGCTTTCTTT
>TRBV15|-|TRBJ1-3|-
CATSTRGGSGNTIYF
TGTGCCACCAGCACCCGGGGGGGCTCTGGAAACACCATATATTTT
>TRBV19|-|TRBJ1-1|-
CASTPLDRDTEAFF
TGTGCCAGTACCCCATTGGACAGAGACACTGAAGCTTTCTTT
>TRBV19|TRBD1|TRBJ1-1|-
CASSLRDSGTRSAAFF
TGTGCCAGTAGTCTACGGGACAGCGGGACGCGTTCGGCGGCTTTCTTT
>TRBV11-3|-|TRBJ1-2|few
CASSLAGYGYTF
TGTGCCAGCAGCTTAGCGGGATATGGCTACACCTTC